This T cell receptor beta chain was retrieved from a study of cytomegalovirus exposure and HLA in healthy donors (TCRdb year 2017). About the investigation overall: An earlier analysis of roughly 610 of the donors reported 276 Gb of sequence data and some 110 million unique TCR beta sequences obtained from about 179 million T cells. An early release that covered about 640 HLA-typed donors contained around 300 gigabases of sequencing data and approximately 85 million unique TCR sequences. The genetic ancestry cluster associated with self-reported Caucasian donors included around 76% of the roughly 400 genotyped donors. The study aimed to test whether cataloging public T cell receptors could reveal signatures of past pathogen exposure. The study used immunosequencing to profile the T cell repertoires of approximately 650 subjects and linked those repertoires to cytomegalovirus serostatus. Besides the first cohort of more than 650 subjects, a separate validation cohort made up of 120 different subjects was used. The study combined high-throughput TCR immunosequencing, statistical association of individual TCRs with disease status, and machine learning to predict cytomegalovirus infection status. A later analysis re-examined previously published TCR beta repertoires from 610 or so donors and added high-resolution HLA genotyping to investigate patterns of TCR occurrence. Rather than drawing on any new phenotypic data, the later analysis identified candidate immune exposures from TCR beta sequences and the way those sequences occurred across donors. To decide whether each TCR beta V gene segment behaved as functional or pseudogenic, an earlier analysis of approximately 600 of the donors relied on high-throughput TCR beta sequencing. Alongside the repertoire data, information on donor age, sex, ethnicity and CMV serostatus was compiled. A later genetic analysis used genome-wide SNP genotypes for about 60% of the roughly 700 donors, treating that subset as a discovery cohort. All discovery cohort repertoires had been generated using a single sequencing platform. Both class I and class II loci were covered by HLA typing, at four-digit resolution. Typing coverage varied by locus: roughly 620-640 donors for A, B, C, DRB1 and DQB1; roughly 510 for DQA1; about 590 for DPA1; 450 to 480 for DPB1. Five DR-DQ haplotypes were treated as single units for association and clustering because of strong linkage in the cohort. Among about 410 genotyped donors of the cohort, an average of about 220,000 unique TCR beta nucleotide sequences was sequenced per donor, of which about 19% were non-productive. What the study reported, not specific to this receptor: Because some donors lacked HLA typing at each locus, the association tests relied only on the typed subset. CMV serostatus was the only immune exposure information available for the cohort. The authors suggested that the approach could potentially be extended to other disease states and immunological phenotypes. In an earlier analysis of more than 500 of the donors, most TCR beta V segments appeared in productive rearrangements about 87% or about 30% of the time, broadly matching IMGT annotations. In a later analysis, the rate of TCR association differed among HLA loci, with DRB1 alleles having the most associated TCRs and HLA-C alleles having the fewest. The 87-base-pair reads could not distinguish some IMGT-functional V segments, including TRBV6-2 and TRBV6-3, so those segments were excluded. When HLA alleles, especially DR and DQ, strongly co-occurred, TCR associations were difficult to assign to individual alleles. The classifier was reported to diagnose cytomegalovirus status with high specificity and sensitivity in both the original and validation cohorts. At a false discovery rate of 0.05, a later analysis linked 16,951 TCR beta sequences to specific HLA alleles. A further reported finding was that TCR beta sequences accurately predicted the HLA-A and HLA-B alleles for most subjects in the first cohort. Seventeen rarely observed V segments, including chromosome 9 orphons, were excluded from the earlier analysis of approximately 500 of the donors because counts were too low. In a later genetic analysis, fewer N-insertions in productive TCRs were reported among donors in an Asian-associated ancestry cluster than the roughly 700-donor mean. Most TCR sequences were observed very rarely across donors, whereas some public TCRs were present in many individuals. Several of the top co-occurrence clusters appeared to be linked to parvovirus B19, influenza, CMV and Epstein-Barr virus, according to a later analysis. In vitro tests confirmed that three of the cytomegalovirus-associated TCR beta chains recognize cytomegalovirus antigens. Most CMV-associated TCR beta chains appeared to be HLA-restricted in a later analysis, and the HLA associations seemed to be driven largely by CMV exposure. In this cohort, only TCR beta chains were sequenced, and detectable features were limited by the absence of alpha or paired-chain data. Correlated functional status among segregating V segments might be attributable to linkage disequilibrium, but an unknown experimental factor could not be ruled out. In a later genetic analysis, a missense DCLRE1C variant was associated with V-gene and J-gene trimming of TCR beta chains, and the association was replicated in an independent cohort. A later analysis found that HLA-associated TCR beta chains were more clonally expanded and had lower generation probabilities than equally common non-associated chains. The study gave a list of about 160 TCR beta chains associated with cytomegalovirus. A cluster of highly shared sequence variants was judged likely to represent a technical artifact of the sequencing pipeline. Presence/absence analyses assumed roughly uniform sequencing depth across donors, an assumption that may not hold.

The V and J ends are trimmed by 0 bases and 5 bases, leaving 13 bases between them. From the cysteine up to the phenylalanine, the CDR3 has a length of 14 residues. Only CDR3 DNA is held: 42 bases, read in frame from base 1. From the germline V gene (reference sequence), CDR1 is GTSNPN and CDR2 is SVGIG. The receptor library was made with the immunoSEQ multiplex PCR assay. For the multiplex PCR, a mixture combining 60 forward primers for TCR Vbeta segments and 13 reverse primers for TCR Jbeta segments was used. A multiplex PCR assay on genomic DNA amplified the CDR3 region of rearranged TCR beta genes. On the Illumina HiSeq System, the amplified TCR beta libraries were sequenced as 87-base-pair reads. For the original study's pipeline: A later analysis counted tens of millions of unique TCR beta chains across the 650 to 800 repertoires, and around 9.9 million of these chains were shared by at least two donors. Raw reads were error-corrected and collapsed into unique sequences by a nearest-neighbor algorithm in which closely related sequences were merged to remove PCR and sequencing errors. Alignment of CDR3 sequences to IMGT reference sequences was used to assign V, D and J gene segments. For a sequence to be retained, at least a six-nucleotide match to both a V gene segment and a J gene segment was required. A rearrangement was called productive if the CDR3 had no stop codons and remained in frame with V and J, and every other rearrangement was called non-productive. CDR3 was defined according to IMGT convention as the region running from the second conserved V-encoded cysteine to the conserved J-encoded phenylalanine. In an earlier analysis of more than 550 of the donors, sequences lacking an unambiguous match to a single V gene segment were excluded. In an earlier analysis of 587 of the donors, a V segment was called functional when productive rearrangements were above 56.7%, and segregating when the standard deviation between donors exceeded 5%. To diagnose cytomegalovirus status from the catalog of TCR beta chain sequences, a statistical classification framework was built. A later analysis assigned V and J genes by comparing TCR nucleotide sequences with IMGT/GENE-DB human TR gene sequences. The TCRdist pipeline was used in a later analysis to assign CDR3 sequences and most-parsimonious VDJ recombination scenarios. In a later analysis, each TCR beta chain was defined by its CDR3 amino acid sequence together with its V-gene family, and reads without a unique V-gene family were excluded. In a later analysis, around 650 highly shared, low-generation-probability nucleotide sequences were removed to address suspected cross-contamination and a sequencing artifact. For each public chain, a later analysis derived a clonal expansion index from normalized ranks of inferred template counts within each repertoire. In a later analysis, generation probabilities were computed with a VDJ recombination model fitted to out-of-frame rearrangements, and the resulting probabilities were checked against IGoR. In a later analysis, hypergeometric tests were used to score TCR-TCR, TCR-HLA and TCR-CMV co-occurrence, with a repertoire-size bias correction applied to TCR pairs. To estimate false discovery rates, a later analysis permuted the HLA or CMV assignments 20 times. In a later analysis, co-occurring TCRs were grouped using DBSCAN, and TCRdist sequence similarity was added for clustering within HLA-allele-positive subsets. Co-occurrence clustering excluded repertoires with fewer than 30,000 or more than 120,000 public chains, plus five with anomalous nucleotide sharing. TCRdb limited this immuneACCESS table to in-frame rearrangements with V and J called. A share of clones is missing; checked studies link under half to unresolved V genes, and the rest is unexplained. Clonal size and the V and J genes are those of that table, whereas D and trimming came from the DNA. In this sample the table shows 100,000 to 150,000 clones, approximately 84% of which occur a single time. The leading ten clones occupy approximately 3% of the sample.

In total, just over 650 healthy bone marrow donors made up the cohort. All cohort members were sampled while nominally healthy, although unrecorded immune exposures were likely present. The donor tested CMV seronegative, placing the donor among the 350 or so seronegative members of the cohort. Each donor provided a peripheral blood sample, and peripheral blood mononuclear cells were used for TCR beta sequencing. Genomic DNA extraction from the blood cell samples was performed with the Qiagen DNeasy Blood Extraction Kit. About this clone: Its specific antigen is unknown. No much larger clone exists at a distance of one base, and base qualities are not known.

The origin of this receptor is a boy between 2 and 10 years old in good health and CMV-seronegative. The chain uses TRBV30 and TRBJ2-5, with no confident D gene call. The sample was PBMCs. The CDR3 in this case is CAWSVGSRSETQYF. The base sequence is TGTGCCTGGAGTGTTGGGTCCCGGAGTGAGACCCAGTACTTC. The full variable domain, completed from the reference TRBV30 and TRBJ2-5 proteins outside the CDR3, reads SQTIHQWPATLVQPVGSPLSLECTVEGTSNPNLYWYRQAAGRGLQLLFYSVGIGQISSEVPQNLSASRPQDRQFILSSKKLLLSDSGFYLCAWSVGSRSETQYFGPGTRLLVL.